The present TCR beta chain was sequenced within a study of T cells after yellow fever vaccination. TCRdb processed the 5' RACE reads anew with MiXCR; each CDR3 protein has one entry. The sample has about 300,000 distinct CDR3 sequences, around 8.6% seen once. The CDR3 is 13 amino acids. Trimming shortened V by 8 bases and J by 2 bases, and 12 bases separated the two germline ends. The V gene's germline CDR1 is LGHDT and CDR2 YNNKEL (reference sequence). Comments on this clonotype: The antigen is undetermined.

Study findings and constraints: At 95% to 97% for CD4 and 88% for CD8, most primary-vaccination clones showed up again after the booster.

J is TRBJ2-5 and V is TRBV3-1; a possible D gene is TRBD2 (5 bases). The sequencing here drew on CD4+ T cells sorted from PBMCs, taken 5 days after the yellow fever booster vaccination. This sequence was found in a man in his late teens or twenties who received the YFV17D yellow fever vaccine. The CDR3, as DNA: TGTGCCAGCTCAAGACTACAGCAAGAGACCCAGTACTTC. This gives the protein CASSRLQQETQYF.